The clone carrying this T cell receptor beta chain was seen a single time. Antigen unknown. This sample is drawn from a study of cytomegalovirus exposure and HLA in healthy donors. Study findings and constraints: More than 15,000 TCR beta sequences were associated with HLA alleles at 0.05 false discovery rate in a later analysis.

In the PCR, 60 Vbeta and 13 Jbeta primers were used. Sequenced by immunoSEQ multiplex PCR; TCRdb stores in-frame clones only, minus some. The sample lists about 130,000 clones, under 90% occurring once. Per germline, CDR1 MGHRA and CDR2 YSYEKL. The germline V and J ends were trimmed by 2 bases and 0 bases, with 17 bases remaining between them. There are 18 residues in the CDR3. This rearrangement joins TRBV4-1 to TRBJ2-1; no firm D call. The sample consisted of PBMCs. This TCR derives from a woman aged 40 to 49 in good health and CMV-seronegative. DNA for the CDR3: TGCGCCAGCAGCCAAAGTGAGGCGGCCTTCGGCTCCTACAATGAGCAGTTCTTC. Translated: CASSQSEAAFGSYNEQFF.